This TCR beta chain is from a study of T cells after yellow fever vaccination (dated by TCRdb to the late 2010s). In the study overall: The SMART-Seq v4 Ultra Low Input RNA kit was used to prepare libraries from fractions with low cell numbers. Blood was collected at multiple timepoints before and after primary and secondary immunization, and bulk PBMC replicates and cell subsets were isolated. To follow T-cell clones before and after both primary and booster YFV17D yellow fever vaccination, bulk TCR alpha and beta repertoires underwent longitudinal sequencing. Two healthy male donors, one aged 18 to 30 and one aged 30 to 40 years, were included in the cohort.

The treatment or condition tag for this specimen amounts to: live attenuated yellow fever vaccine strain. At each blood-draw timepoint, two biological replicates of bulk PBMCs were collected. A standard Ficoll-Paque protocol was used to isolate PBMCs from peripheral blood. RNA was extracted with TriZol from bulk PBMCs, CD4 and CD8 fractions, and dextramer-positive and dextramer-negative fractions. Overall study outcomes, separate from this receptor: Most clones expanded after primary vaccination were re-detected after the booster (around 96% of CD4 and roughly 87% of CD8), suggesting broad memory maintenance. A small share of clonotypes occurred in both CD4 and CD8 compartments, likely arising from convergent recombination. The study included only two donors, which limits how far the findings can be generalized. Compared with the primary T-cell response, the secondary T-cell response was weaker but faster, peaking on day 5 rather than day 15. Computational filtering was required because FACS-sorted repertoires could contain abundant contaminating clonotypes from the bulk population.

For sequencing, an Illumina NovaSeq 6000 was employed. Synthesis of TCR cDNA relied on 5'RACE template switching, a step that introduced a universal primer site along with unique molecular identifiers. Priming for cDNA synthesis came from both the TCR alpha and TCR beta constant segments. Library amplification involved two PCR steps, and the second step added sample barcodes and sequencing adapters. Sequencing of libraries was performed on Illumina HiSeq 2500 (2x100 bp) or NovaSeq (2x150 bp). Concerning the study's data processing: Reads were demultiplexed and collapsed into UMI consensus sequences with MIGEC, and V(D)J alignment was performed with MiXCR. Vaccine-responding clonotypes were defined with edgeR using replicate PBMC samples, requiring FDR below 0.01 and a log2 fold change above 5 up to day 15. CD4 or CD8 identity was assigned to each bulk clonotype according to whether the clonotype was present at higher abundance in the sequenced CD4 repertoire or the sequenced CD8 repertoire. In-frame beta chains were kept once TCRdb had trimmed the public reads at Q25 with fastp and called clones with MiXCR. Each record represents a unique CDR3 protein, reported with the most common genes and DNA among its rows. These V and J calls derive from TCRdb rather than the authors' analysis. The sample contains 300,000 to 350,000 distinct CDR3 sequences, roughly 4.3% of them found a single time. The top ten clonotypes cover roughly 21% of the sample.

Worth noting for this clonotype: Its specific antigen is unknown. No quality values exist for individual bases; no much larger clone is one base distant.

The clonotype originates from a man aged 18 to 35 who received the YFV17D yellow fever vaccine. Here the sequenced sample was PBMCs, taken 15 days after the yellow fever booster vaccination.

Here the CDR3 is given as CSALRDSGVPEQFF. The DNA reads TGCAGTGCTCTCCGGGACTCCGGGGTGCCTGAGCAGTTCTTC. Recombination joined TRBV20-1 with TRBJ2-1; TRBD2 could be the D gene, as 6 bases match. According to the germline V gene (reference sequence), CDR1 reads DFQATT and CDR2 reads SNEGSKA. The CDR3 goes from the cysteine to the phenylalanine over 14 residues. Of the read, only the CDR3 DNA is kept; its 42 bases are in frame from base 1. V and J lose 5 bases and 9 bases, and a span of 20 bases separates them.